The present TCR beta chain was sequenced within a study of shared clonotypes between healthy human individuals. The study's findings and limits: Despite large depth, rarefaction showed incomplete sorted-subset sequencing.

Participating donors were healthy, HIV-negative adults free of recent acute infections or vaccinations. The donors, all of them Caucasian adults, lived in Nashville, Tennessee. Measured with immunoSEQ multiplex PCR; TCRdb has only the in-frame clones, and not every one. Found here are over a million clones, roughly 96% of them singletons; the top ten hold approximately 1.2%. On this clone itself: Its antigen is currently unknown.

The CDR3 is 15 amino acids. The germline V gene encodes CDR1 MDHEN and CDR2 SYDVKM. Germline trimming cut 8 bases from V and 5 bases from J; bases unmatched to any gene: 15. The gene calls are TRBV28 and TRBJ2-7; 7 nucleotides agree with TRBD1. The specimen was naive CD4+ T cells sorted from blood. Subset: CD45RA+ positively selected. This clonotype was obtained from a man aged 25-45 years in good health. The chain's CDR3 is CASRLWGQPFHEQYF. The CDR3 DNA reads as TGTGCCAGCCGACTATGGGGACAGCCCTTCCACGAGCAGTACTTC. The full variable domain, in which reference TRBV28 and TRBJ2-7 provide the parts outside the CDR3, is DVKVTQSSRYLVKRTGEKVFLECVQDMDHENMFWYRQDPGLGLRLIYFSYDVKMKEKGDIPEGYSVSREKKERFSLILESASTNQTSMYLCASRLWGQPFHEQYFGPGTRLTVT.